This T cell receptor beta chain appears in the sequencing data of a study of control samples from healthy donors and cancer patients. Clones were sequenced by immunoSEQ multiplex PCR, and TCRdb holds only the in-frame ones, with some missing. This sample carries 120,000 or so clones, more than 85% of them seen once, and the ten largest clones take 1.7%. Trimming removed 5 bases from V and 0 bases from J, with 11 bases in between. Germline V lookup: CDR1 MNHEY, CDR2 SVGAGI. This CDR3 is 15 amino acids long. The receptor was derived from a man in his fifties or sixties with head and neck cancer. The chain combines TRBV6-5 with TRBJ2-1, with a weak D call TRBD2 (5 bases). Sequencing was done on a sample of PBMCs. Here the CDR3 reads CASSIAKSSYNEQFF. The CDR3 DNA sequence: TGTGCCAGCAGTATAGCGAAGAGCTCCTACAATGAGCAGTTCTTC.